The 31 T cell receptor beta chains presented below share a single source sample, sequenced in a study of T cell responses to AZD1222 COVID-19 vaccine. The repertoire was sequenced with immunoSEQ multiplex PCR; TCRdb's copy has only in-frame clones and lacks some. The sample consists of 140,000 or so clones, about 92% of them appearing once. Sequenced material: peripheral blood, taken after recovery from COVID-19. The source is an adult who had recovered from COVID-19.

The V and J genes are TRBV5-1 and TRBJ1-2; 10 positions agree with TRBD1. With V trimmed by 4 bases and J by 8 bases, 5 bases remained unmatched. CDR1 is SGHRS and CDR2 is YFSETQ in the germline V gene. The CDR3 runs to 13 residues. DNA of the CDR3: TGCGCCAGCAGCCCGGGGACAGGGGAAGGCTACACCTTC. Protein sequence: CASSPGTGEGYTF.

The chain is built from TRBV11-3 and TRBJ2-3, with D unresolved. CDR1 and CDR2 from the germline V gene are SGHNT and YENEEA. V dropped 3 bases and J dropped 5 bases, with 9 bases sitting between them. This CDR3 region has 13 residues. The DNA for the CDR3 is TGTGCCAGCAGCTTTACAGTCGGAGATACGCAGTATTTT. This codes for CASSFTVGDTQYF.

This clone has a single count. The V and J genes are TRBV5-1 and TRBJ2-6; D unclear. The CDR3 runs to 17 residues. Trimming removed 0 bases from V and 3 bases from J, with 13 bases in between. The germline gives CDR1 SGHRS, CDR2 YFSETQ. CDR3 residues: CASSLVGSPGGANVLTF. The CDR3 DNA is TGCGCCAGCAGCTTGGTAGGCAGTCCAGGTGGGGCCAACGTCCTGACTTTC.

CDR3 region: CAGADTWASTDTQYF. As DNA, the CDR3 is TGTGCCGGGGCTGATACGTGGGCTAGCACAGATACGCAGTATTTT. This chain uses TRBV6-5 with TRBJ2-3, with D tentatively TRBD1 (5 bases). The CDR3 has 15 amino acids. Trimming shortened V by 11 bases and J by 0 bases, and 18 bases separated the two germline ends. The germline CDR1 and CDR2 sequences are MNHEY and SVGAGI.

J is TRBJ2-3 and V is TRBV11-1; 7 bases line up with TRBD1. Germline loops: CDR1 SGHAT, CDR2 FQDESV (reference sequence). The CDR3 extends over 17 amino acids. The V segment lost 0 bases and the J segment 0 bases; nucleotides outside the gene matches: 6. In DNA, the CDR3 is TGTGCCAGCAGCTTAGCGGTTAGGGGGCCTAGCACAGATACGCAGTATTTT. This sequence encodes CASSLAVRGPSTDTQYF.

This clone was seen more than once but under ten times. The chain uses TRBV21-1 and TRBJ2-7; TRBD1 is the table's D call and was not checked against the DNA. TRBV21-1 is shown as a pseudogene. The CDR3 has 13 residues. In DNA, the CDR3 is TGTGCCAGCAGCCCTCGGGACACGCTAAATTGGTACTTC. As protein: CASSPRDTLNWYF.

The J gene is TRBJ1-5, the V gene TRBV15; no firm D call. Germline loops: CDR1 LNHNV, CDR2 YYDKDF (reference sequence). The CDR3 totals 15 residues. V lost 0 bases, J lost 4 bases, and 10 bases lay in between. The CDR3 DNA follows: TGTGCCACCAGCAGAGATTTAGGCAGGAATCAGCCCCAGCATTTT. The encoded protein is CATSRDLGRNQPQHF.

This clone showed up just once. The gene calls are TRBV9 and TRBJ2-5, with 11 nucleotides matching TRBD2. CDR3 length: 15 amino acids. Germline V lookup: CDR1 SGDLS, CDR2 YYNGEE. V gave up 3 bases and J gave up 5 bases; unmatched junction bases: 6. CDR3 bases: TGTGCCAGCAGCGCGACTAGCGGGATCTGGGAGACCCAGTACTTC. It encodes CASSATSGIWETQYF.

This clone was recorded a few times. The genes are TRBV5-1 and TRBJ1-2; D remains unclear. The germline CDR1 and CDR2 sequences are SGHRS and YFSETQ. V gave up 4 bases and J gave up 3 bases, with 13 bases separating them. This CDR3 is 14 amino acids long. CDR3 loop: CASSPLQKDYGYTF. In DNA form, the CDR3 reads TGCGCCAGCAGCCCCCTACAGAAGGACTATGGCTACACCTTC. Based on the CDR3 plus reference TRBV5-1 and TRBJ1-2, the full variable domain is KAGVTQTPRYLIKTRGQQVTLSCSPISGHRSVSWYQQTPGQGLQFLFEYFSETQRNKGNFPGRFSGRQFSNSRSEMNVSTLELGDSALYLCASSPLQKDYGYTFGSGTRLTVV.

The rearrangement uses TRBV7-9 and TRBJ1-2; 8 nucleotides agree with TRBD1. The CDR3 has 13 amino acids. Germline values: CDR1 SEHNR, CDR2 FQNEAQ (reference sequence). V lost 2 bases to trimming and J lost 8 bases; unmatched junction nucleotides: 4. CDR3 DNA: TGTGCCAGCAGCTTACTCACAGGGGGAGGCTACACCTTC. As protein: CASSLLTGGGYTF.

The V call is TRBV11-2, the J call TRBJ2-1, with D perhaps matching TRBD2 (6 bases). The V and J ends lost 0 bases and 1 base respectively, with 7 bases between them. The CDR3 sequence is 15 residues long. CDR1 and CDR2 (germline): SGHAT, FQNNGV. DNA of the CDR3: TGTGCCAGCAGCTTAGATCGGGGGTCCTACAATGAGCAGTTCTTC. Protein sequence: CASSLDRGSYNEQFF.

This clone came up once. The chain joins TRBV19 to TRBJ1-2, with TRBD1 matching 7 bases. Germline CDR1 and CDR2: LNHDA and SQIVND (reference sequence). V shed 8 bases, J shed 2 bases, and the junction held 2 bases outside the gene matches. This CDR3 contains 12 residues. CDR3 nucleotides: TGTGCCAGTGGGACAGCCAACTATGGCTACACCTTC. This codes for CASGTANYGYTF.

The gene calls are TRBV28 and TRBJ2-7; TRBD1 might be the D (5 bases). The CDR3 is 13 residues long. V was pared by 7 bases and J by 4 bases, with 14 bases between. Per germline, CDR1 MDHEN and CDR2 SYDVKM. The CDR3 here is CASMGRVGYEQYF. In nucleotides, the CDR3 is TGTGCCAGCATGGGCAGGGTGGGGTACGAGCAGTACTTC.

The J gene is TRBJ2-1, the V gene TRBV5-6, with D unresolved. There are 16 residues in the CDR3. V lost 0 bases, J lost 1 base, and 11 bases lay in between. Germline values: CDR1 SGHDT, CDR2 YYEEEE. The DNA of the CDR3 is TGTGCCAGCAGCTTGGGGAAACCCTATTCCTACAATGAGCAGTTCTTC. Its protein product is CASSLGKPYSYNEQFF.

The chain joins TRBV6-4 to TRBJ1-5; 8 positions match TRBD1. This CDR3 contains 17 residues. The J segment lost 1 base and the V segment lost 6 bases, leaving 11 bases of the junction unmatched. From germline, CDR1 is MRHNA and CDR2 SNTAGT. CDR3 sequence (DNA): TGTGCCAGCAGGGGATTTTACCGGGACAGGAGCAATCAGCCCCAGCATTTT. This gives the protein CASRGFYRDRSNQPQHF.

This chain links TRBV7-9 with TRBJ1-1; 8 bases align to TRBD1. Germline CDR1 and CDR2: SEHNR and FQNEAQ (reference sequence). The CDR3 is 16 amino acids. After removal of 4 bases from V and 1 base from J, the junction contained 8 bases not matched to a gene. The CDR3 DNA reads TGTGCCAGCAGCTCCCCCCCAGGGGGCCGGAACACTGAAGCTTTCTTT. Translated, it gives CASSSPPGGRNTEAFF.

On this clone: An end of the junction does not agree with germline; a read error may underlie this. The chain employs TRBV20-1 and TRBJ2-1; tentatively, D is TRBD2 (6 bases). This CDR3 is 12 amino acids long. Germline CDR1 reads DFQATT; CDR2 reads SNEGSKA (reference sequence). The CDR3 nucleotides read TGCAGTGCTAGTACTAGCTACGATGAGCAGTTCTTC. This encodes CSASTSYDEQFF.

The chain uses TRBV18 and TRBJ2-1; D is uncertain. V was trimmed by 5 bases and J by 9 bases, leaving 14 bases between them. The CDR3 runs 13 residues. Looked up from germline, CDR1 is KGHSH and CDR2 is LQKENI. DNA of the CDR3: TGTGCCAGCTCAACGGGCGGAGAGACTGAGCAGTTCTTC. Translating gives CASSTGGETEQFF.

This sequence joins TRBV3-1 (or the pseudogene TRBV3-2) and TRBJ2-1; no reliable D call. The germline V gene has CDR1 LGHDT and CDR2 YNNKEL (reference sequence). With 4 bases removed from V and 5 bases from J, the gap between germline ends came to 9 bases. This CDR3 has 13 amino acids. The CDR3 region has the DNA TGTGCCAGCAGCCCTCTACCCAACAATGAGCAGTTCTTC. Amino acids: CASSPLPNNEQFF.

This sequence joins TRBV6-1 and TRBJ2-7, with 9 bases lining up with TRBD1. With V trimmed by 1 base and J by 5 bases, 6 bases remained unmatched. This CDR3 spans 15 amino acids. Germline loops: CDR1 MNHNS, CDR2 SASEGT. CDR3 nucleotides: TGTGCCAGCAGTGAAGGAATCGGGACAGGGAACGAGCAGTACTTC. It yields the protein CASSEGIGTGNEQYF.

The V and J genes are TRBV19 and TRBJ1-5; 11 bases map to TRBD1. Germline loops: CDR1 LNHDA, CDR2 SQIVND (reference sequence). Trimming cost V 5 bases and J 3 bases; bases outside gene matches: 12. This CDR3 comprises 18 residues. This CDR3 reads CASSGPGQGVGNNQPQHF. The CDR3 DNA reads TGTGCCAGTAGTGGACCGGGACAGGGGGTGGGTAACAATCAGCCCCAGCATTTT. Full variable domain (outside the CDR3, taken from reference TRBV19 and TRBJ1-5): DGGITQSPKYLFRKEGQNVTLSCEQNLNHDAMYWYRQDPGQGLRLIYYSQIVNDFQKGDIAEGYSVSREKKESFPLTVTSAQKNPTAFYLCASSGPGQGVGNNQPQHFGDGTRLSIL.

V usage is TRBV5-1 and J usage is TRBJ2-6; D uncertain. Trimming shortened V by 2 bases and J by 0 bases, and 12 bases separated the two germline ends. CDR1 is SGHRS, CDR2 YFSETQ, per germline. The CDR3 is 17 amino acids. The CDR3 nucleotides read TGCGCCAGCAGCTTATATGGACGGGCCTCTGGGGCCAACGTCCTGACTTTC. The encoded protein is CASSLYGRASGANVLTF. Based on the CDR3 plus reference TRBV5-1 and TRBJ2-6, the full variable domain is KAGVTQTPRYLIKTRGQQVTLSCSPISGHRSVSWYQQTPGQGLQFLFEYFSETQRNKGNFPGRFSGRQFSNSRSEMNVSTLELGDSALYLCASSLYGRASGANVLTFGAGSRLTVL.

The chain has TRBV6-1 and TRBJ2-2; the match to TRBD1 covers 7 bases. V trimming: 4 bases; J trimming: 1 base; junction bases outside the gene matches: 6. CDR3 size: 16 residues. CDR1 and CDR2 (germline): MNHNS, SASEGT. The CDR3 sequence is CASSVTGPLNTGELFF. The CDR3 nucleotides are TGTGCCAGCAGTGTGACAGGGCCTCTGAACACCGGGGAGCTGTTTTTT.

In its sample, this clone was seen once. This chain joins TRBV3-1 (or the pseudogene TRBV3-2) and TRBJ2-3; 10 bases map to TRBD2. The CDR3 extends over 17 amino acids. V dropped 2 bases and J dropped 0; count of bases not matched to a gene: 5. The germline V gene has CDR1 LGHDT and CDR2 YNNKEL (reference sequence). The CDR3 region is CASSQNGLAVSTDTQYF. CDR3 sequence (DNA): TGTGCCAGCAGCCAAAATGGACTAGCGGTTAGCACAGATACGCAGTATTTT.

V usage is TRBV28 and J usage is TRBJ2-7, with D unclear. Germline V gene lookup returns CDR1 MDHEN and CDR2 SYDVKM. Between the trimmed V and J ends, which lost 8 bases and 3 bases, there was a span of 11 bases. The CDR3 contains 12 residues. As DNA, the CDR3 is TGTGCCAGCGGGGATATTGTCTACGAGCAGTACTTC. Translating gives CASGDIVYEQYF.

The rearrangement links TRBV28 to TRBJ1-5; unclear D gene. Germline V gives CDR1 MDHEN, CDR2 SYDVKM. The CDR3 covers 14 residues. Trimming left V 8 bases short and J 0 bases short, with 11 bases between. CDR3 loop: CASGEEYSNQPQHF. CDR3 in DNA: TGTGCCAGCGGGGAGGAATATAGCAATCAGCCCCAGCATTTT.

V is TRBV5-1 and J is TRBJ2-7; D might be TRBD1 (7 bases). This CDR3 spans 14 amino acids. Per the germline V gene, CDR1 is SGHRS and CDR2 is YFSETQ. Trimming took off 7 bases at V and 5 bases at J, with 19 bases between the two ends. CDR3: CASSGQGGINEQYF. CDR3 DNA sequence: TGCGCCAGCTCTGGGCAGGGGGGTATCAACGAGCAGTACTTC.

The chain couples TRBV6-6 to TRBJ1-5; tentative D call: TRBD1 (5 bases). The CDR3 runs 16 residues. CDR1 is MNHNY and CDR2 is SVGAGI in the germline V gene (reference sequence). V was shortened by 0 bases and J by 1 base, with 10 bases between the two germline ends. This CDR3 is CASSYSKGRSNQPQHF. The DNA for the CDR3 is TGTGCCAGCAGTTACTCGAAGGGGCGAAGCAATCAGCCCCAGCATTTT.

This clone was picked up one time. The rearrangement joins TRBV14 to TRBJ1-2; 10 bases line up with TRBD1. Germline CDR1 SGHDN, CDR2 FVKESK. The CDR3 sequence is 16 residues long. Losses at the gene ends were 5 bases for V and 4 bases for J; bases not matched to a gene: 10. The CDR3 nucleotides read TGTGCCAGCAGCACACTGACAGGGGGCTTTATCTATGGCTACACCTTC. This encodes CASSTLTGGFIYGYTF.

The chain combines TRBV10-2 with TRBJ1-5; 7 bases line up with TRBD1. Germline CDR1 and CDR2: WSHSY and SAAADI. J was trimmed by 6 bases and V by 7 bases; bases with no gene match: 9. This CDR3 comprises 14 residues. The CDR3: CASMEAGGSQPQHF. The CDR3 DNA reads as TGCGCCAGCATGGAGGCAGGGGGTAGTCAGCCCCAGCATTTT.

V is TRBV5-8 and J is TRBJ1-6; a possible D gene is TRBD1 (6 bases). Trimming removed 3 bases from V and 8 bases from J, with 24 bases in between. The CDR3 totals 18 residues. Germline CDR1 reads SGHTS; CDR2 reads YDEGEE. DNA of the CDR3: TGTGCCAGCAGCTCCCGACCTCACAGGGTTAGGGAGGATTCACCCCTCCACTTT. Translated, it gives CASSSRPHRVREDSPLHF.